This TCR beta chain was recovered during a study of Ad26.COV2.S vaccination and SARS-CoV-2 variants (dated by TCRdb to 2020 to 2023). For context, the study as a whole: Vaccine-arm donors came from COV1001, a multicentre, randomized, double-blind, placebo-controlled phase I-IIa trial of Ad26.COV2.S in healthy adults. Trial participants were randomized into five groups of five: low-dose or high-dose Ad26.COV2.S given once or twice, or placebo on both occasions. Blinding of investigators to trial group allocation was maintained during experiments and outcome assessment. Ad26.COV2.S was given intramuscularly at 5x10^10 or 1x10^11 viral particles, as a single shot or as two shots 56 days apart. The TCR-sequenced set comprised approximately 32 samples: some 19 Ad26.COV2.S vaccine recipients, 5 placebo recipients and 8 SARS-CoV-2 convalescent individuals. TCRbeta repertoire sequencing served as the tool for gauging how specific and how broad the SARS-CoV-2-reactive T cell receptors were following Ad26.COV2.S vaccination. General findings and caveats noted by the study authors: The study was not powered for comparison of responses between vaccine doses or regimens. Ad26.COV2.S recipients had higher spike-specific TCR breadth than placebo recipients (P = 0.0014). The authors noted that the TCR breadth and depth analyses may have underestimated total T cell responses. Non-spike TCR breadth was comparable between vaccine and placebo recipients, consistent with the vaccine containing only spike. After vaccination, spike-specific CD8+ and CD4+ T cell responses were reported to show substantial breadth.

V is clipped by 1 base and J by 4 bases, and the sequence between their germline boundaries is 17 bases long. Spanning cysteine to phenylalanine, the CDR3 consists of 16 amino acids. Kept here is only the CDR3 DNA, which spans 48 bases and is read in frame from base 1. The germline V gene (reference sequence) gives CDR1 as GTSNPN and CDR2 as SVGIG. The intended sense of this specimen's treatment or condition label: around 19 received Ad26.COV2.S at low or high dose, single or two shots; about 5 received placebo; per-sample allocation not given. For vaccine and placebo recipients, the sequenced repertoires came from samples collected on day 63 after the first injection. In Cohort 1b, about two dozen adults aged 18-55 years were enrolled at a single site in Boston, USA, between 29 July and 7 August 2020. Ad26.COV2.S consisted of a replication-incompetent adenovirus type 26 vector by which a prefusion-stabilized SARS-CoV-2 spike protein from the original Wuhan strain was expressed.

As concerns this clone: The antigen this receptor binds is unknown. Nothing much larger sits one base from this clone, and base qualities are not available.

The immunoSEQ Assay was the method used to sequence TCRbeta CDR3 regions. After extraction, genomic DNA underwent amplification by bias-controlled multiplex PCR, followed by high-throughput sequencing. The study's own analysis went as follows. To quantify the absolute abundance of every unique TCRbeta CDR3 region, sequences were collapsed and filtered. Usable DNA was measured by amplifying reference genes present in all nucleated cells, and TCRbeta template counts were normalized to that usable DNA to estimate T cell fraction. Repertoire TCRs were annotated as SARS-CoV-2-specific by exact matching of V gene, CDR3 amino acid sequence and J gene to a known reactive TCR set. The reference SARS-CoV-2 TCR set was derived from MIRA and filtered for enrichment in COVID-19-positive ImmuneCODE repertoires, a step that removed public or cross-reactive TCRs. Drawing on the MIRA antigens, annotated TCRs were analysed further at the level of specific ORF or position within ORF. Breadth was defined as the number of annotated unique rearrangements divided by the total number of unique productive rearrangements, and depth was defined as the summed frequency of the annotated unique rearrangements. Group comparisons of TCR breadth used two-sided Wilcoxon rank-sum tests. The source is immuneACCESS, and TCRdb retained only in-frame sequences with V and J called. Part of the clones is not carried over; for the studies checked, unresolved V genes explain less than half of this, and the remainder is unexplained. V and J calls and clone size are given by that table; D and trimming were obtained from the DNA. Counted in this sample were around 500,000 clones; roughly 87% of them appeared once. The ten largest clones add up to 1.5% to 2% of the sample.

The rearranged chain carries TRBV30 and TRBJ1-5; TRBD1 is a possible D gene, resting on 6 matching bases. This sequence was found in a person between 18 and 65 years old who received the Ad26.COV2.S COVID-19 vaccine or a placebo. The sequences come from peripheral blood, collected in a trial of Ad26.COV2.S vaccine versus placebo. In nucleotides, the sequence is TGTGCCTGGAGTGCACGGACAGCCCGCTTAAATCAGCCCCAGCATTTT. Translated, this is CAWSARTARLNQPQHF.